A selection of T cell receptor beta chains follows, all from one sample in a study of vaccination effects on CD4 cells after COVID-19. No antigens are known for them. Sequencing used immunoSEQ multiplex PCR; TCRdb keeps in-frame clones, though not all of them. The sample carries 50,000 to 60,000 clones, nearly 80% recorded once. Specimen: CD4+ T cells from PBMCs cultured without peptide, collected after COVID-19 vaccination. The receptors shown here come from a human donor who received a COVID-19 vaccine. CDR3s include the opening cysteine and the closing phenylalanine or tryptophan. Each record gives: clone size, D gene, V gene, J gene, CDR3 protein, CDR3 DNA. D genes are given only for firm matches. Only some rows state a clone size, as once, few, many or a class for expanded clones.

size: once
D: -
V: TRBV27
J: TRBJ2-5
CDR3: CASNRTRRTNETQYF
DNA: TGTGCCAGCAACCGAACGCGACGGACTAACGAGACCCAGTACTTC

size: -
D: -
V: TRBV27
J: TRBJ1-2
CDR3: CASSLMGGRDGYTF
DNA: TGTGCCAGCAGTTTAATGGGGGGGAGGGATGGCTACACCTTC

size: -
D: -
V: TRBV5-1
J: TRBJ1-4
CDR3: CASSFSVRAANEKLFF
DNA: TGCGCCAGCAGCTTCTCCGTCAGGGCAGCTAATGAAAAACTGTTTTTT

size: -
D: TRBD1
V: TRBV2
J: TRBJ2-6
CDR3: CASSRYGTVISGANVLTF
DNA: TGTGCCAGCAGTCGGTATGGGACAGTAATCTCTGGGGCCAACGTCCTGACTTTC

size: few
D: -
V: TRBV5-8
J: TRBJ1-2
CDR3: CASSLALYGYTF
DNA: TGTGCCAGCAGCTTGGCGCTTTATGGCTACACCTTC

size: few
D: -
V: TRBV11-2
J: TRBJ1-3
CDR3: CASSPLGSSGNTIYF
DNA: TGTGCCAGCAGCCCACTAGGAAGCTCTGGAAACACCATATATTTT

size: once
D: TRBD1
V: TRBV10-3
J: TRBJ1-2
CDR3: CAITGTGTTYGYTF
DNA: TGTGCCATCACTGGGACAGGGACAACGTATGGCTACACCTTC

size: -
D: TRBD2
V: TRBV7-4
J: TRBJ2-7
CDR3: CARGGWTSGRAYEQYF
DNA: TGTGCCAGGGGGGGGTGGACTAGCGGGAGGGCCTACGAGCAGTACTTC

size: few
D: -
V: TRBV4-2
J: TRBJ2-3
CDR3: CASSQVASGSTDTQYF
DNA: TGTGCCAGCAGCCAAGTGGCCAGCGGGAGCACAGATACGCAGTATTTT

size: -
D: -
V: TRBV12-3/TRBV12-4
J: TRBJ2-5
CDR3: CASTFGRETQYF
DNA: TGTGCCAGCACCTTTGGGAGAGAGACCCAGTACTTC

size: -
D: -
V: TRBV9
J: TRBJ1-1
CDR3: CASSVVGQYTEAFF
DNA: TGTGCCAGCAGCGTAGTAGGACAGTACACTGAAGCTTTCTTT

size: -
D: -
V: TRBV7-9
J: TRBJ2-2
CDR3: CASSLQGNTGELFF
DNA: TGTGCCAGCAGCTTACAGGGGAACACCGGGGAGCTGTTTTTT